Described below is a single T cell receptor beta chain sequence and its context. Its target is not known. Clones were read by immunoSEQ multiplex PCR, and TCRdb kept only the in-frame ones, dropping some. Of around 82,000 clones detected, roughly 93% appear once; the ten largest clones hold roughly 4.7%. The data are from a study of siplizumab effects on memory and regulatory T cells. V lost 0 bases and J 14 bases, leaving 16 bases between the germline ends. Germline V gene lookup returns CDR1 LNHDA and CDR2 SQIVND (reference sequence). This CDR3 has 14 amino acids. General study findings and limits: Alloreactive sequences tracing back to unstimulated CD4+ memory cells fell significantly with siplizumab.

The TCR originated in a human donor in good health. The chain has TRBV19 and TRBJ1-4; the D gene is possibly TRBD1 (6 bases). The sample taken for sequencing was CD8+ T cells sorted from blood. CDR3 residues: CASSIDLGQPHLFF. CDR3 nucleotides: TGTGCCAGTAGTATAGATTTAGGACAGCCCCACCTGTTTTTT.